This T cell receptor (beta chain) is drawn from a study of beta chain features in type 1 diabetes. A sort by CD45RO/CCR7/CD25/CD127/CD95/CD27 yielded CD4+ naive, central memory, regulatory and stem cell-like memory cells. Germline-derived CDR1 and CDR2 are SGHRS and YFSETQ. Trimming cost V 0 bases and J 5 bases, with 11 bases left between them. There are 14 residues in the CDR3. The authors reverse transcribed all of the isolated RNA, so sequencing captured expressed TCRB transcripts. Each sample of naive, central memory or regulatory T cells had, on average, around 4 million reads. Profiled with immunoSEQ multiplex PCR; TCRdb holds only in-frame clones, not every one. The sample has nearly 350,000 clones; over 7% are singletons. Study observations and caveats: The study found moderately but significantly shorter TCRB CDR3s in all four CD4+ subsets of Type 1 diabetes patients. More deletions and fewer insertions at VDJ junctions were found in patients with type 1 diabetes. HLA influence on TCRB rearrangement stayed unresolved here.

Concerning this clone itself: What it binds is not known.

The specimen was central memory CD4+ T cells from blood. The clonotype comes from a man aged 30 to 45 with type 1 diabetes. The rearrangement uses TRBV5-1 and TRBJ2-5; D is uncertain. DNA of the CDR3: TGCGCCAGCAGCTTGGACGATCTCACCGAGACCCAGTACTTC. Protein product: CASSLDDLTETQYF.